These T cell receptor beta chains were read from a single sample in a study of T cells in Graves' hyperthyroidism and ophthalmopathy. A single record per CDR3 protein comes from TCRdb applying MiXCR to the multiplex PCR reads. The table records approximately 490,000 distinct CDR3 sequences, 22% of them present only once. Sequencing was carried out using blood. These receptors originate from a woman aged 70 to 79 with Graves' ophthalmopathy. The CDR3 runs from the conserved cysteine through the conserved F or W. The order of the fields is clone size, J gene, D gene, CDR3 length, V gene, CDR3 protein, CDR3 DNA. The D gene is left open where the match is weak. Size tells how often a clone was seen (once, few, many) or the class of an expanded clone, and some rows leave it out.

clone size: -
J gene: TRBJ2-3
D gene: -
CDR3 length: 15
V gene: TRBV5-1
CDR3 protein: CASSFSAGGPDTQYF
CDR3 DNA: TGCGCCAGCAGCTTCTCGGCAGGCGGTCCTGATACGCAGTATTTT

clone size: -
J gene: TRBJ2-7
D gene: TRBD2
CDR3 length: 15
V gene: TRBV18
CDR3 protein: CASSPLGTSGYEQYF
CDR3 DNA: TGTGCCAGCTCACCCCTCGGGACTAGCGGTTACGAGCAGTACTTC

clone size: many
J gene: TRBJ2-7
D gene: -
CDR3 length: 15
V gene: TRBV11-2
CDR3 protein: CASSLGTGSSYEQYF
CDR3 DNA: TGTGCCAGCAGCTTAGGGACCGGAAGCTCCTACGAGCAGTACTTC

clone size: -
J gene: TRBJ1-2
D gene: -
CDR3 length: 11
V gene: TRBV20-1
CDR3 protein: CSARDFPGYTF
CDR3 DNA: TGCAGTGCTAGAGATTTCCCTGGCTACACCTTC

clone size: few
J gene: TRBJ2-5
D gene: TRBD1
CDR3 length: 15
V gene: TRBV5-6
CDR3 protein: CASSYRQGSKETQYF
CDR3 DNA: TGTGCCAGCAGCTATAGACAGGGCTCTAAAGAGACCCAGTACTTC

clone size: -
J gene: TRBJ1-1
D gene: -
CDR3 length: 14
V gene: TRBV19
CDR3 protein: CASSISRGGTEAFF
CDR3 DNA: TGTGCCAGTAGTATAAGCAGGGGTGGAACTGAAGCTTTCTTT

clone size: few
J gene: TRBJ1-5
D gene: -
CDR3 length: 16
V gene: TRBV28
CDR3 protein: CASRINRVGGNQPQHF
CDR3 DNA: TGTGCCAGCAGGATTAACAGGGTCGGGGGCAATCAGCCCCAGCATTTT

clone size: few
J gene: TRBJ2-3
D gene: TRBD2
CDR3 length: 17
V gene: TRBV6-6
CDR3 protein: CASSYALAGALEGTQYF
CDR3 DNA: TGTGCCAGCAGTTACGCTCTAGCGGGGGCCCTGGAGGGGACGCAGTATTTT

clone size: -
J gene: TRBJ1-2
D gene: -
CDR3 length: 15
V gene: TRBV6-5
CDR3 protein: CASSYRGTDNYGYTF
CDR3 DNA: TGTGCCAGCAGTTACAGGGGGACGGATAACTATGGCTACACCTTC

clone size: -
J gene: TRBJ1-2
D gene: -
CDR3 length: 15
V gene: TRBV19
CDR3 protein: CASSIGSGSNYGYTF
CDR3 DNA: TGTGCCAGTAGTATAGGGTCAGGATCTAACTATGGCTACACCTTC

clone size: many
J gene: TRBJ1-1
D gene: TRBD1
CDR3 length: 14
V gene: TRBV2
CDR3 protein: CASSAGGLNTEAFF
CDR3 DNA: TGTGCCAGCAGTGCAGGGGGCCTGAACACTGAAGCTTTCTTT

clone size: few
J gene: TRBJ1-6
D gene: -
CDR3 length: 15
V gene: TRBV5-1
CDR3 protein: CASSLETVTNSPLHF
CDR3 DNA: TGCGCCAGCAGCTTGGAGACAGTGACTAATTCACCCCTCCACTTT

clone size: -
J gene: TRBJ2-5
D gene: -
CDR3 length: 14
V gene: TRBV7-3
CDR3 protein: CASSLSGPQETQYF
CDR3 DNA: TGTGCCAGCAGCTTATCGGGGCCCCAAGAGACCCAGTACTTC

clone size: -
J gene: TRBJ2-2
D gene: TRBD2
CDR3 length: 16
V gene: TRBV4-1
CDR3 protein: CASSRGAAGDTGELFF
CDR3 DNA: TGCGCCAGCAGCCGCGGAGCAGCGGGAGACACCGGGGAGCTGTTTTTT